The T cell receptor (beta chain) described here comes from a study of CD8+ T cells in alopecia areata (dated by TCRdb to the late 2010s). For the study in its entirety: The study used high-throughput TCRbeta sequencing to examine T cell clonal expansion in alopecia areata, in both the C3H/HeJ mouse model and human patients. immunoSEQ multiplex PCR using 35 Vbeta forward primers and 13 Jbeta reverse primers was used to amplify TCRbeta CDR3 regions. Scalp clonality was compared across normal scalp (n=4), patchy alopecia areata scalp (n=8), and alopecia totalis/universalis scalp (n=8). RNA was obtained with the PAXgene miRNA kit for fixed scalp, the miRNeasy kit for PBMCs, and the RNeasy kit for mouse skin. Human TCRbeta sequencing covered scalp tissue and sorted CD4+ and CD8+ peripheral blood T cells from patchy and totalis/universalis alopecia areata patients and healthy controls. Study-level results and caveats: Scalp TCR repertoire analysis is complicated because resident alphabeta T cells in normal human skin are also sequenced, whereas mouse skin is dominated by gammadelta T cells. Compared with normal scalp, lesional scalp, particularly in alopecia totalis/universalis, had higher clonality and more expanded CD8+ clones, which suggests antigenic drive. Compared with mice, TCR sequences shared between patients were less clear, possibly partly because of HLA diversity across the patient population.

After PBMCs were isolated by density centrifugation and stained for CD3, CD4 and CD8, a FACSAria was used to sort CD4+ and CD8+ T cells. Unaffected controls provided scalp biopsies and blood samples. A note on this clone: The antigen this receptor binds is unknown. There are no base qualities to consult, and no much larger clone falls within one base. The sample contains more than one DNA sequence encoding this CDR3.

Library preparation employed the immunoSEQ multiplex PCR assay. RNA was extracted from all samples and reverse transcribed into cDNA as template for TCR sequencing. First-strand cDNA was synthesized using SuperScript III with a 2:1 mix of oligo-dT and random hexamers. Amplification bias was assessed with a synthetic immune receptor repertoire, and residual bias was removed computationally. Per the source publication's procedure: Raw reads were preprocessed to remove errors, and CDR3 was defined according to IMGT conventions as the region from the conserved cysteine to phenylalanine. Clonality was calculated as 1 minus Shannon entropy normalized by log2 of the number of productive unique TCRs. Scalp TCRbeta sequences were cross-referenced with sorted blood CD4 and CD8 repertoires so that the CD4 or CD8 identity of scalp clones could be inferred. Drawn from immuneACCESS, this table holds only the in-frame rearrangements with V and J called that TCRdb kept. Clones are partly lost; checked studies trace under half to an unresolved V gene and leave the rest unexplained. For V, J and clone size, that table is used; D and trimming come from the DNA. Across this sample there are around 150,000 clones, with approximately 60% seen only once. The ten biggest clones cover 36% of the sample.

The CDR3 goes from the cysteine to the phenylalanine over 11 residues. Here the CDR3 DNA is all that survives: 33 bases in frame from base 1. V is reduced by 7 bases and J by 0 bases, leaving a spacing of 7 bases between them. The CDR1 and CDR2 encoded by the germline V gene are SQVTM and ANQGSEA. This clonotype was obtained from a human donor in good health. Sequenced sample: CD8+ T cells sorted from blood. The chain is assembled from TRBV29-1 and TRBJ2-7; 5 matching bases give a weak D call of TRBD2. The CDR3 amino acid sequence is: CSARDSYEQYF. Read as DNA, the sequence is TGCAGCGCCCGGGACTCCTACGAGCAGTACTTC.